This T cell receptor (beta chain) came from a study of T cells in localized non-small cell lung cancer. Assay: immunoSEQ multiplex PCR; the TCRdb copy retains only in-frame clones and omits some. The sample records roughly 61,000 clones, roughly 79% being singletons. The study, taken as a whole, reports: Tumor showed lower T cell clonality than uninvolved adjacent lung, where it was highest.

CDR1 is MGHDK, CDR2 SYGVNS, per germline. Trimming cost V 0 bases and J 2 bases; bases outside gene matches: 8. The CDR3 consists of 17 residues. On this clone itself: Antigen: not known.

The chain uses TRBV25-1 and TRBJ2-3, with TRBD2 matching over 7 bases. Sequencing used PBMCs, obtained before any cancer treatment. The sequence derives from a man aged 35-69 years with stage II lung adenocarcinoma. The CDR3 nucleotides are TGTGCCAGCAGTGAATACACAGCGGGAACATACACAGATACGCAGTATTTT. Its translation: CASSEYTAGTYTDTQYF.